Reported below is one T cell receptor (beta chain). The PCR ran on 60 Vbeta and 13 Jbeta primers. The table came from immunoSEQ multiplex PCR; TCRdb's copy has only in-frame clones and leaves some out. Of more than 70,000 clones detected, 77% appear once; the ten largest clones hold roughly 2%. This specimen comes from a study of cytomegalovirus exposure and HLA in healthy donors. Germline V gene sequence: CDR1 SGHTA, CDR2 FQGNSA. The CDR3 has 17 amino acids. V gave up 1 base and J gave up 1 base; unmatched junction bases: 6. This rearrangement joins TRBV7-2 to TRBJ2-3; 9 positions agree with TRBD2. Sequenced sample: PBMCs. The sequence was collected from a boy between 10 and 17 years old in good health and CMV-seronegative. The CDR3 DNA follows: TGTGCCAGCAGCTTAGGGCGGGAGGGTTTACGCACAGATACGCAGTATTTT. Amino acids: CASSLGREGLRTDTQYF.